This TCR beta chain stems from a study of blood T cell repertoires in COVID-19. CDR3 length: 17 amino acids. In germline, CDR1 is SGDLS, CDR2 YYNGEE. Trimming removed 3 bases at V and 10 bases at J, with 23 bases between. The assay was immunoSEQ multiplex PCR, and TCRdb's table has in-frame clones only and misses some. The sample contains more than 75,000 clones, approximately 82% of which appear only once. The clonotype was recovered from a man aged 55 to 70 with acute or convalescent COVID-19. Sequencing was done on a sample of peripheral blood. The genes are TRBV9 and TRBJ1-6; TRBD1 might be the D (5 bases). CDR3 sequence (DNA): TGTGCCAGCAGCGGTGAATACAGGTACCGTAGCGGGTCACCCCTCCACTTT. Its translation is CASSGEYRYRSGSPLHF. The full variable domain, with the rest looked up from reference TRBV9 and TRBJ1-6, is DSGVTQTPKHLITATGQRVTLRCSPRSGDLSVYWYQQSLDQGLQFLIQYYNGEERAKGNILERFSAQQFPDLHSELNLSSLELGDSALYFCASSGEYRYRSGSPLHFGNGTRLTVT.